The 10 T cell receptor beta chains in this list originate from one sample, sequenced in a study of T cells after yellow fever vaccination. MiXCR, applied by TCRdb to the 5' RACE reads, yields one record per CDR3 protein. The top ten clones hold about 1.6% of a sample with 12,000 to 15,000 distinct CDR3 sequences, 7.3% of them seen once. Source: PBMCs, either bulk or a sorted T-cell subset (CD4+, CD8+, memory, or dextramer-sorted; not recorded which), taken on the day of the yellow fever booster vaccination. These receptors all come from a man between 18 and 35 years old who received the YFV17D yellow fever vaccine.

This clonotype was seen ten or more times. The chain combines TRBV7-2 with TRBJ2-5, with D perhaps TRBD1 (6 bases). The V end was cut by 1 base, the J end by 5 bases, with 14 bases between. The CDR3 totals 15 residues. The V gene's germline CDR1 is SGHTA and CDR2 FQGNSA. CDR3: CASSLGGLKGETQYF. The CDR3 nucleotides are TGTGCCAGCAGCTTAGGGGGGCTGAAGGGGGAGACCCAGTACTTC.

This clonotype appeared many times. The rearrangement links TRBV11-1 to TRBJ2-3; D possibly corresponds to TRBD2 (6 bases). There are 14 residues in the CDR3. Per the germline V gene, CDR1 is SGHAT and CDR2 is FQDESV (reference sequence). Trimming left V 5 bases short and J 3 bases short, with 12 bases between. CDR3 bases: TGTGCCAGCAGCCCACTAGCTGGGACAGATACGCAGTATTTT. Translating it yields CASSPLAGTDTQYF.

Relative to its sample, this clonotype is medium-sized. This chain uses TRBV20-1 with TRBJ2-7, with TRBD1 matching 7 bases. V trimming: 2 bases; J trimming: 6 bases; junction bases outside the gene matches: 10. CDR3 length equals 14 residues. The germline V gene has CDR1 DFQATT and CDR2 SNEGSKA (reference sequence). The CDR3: CSARPPNRGPEQYF. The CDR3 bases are TGCAGTGCTAGACCCCCTAACAGGGGTCCCGAGCAGTACTTC.

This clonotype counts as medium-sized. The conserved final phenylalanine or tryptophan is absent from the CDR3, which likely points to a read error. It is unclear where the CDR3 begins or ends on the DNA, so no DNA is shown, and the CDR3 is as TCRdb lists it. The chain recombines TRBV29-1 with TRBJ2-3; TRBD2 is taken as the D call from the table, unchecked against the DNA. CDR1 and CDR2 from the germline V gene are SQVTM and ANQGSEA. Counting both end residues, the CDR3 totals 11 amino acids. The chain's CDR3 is CSVDGLAGGLS.

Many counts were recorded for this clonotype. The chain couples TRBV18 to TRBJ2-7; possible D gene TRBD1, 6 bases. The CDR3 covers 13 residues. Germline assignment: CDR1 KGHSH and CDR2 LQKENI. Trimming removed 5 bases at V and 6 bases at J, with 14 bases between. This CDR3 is CASSRSDSSEQYV. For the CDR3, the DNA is TGTGCCAGCTCAAGATCGGACAGTTCCGAGCAGTACGTC.

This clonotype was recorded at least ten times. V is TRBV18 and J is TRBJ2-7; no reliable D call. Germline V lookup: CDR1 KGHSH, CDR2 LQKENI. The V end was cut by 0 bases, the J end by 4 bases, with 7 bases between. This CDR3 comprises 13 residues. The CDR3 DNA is TGTGCCAGCTCACCACCGCCCAGGTACGAGCAGTACTTC. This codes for CASSPPPRYEQYF. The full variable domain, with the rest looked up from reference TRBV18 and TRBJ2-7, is NAGVMQNPRHLVRRRGQEARLRCSPMKGHSHVYWYRQLPEEGLKFMVYLQKENIIDESGMPKERFSAEFPKEGPSILRIQQVVRGDSAAYFCASSPPPRYEQYFGPGTRLTVT.

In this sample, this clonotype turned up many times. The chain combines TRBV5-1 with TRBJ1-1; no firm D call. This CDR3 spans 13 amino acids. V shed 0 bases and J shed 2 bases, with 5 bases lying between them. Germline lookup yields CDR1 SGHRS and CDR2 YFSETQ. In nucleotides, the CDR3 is TGCGCCAGCAGCTTGGTCCTAAACACTGAAGCTTTCTTT. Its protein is CASSLVLNTEAFF.

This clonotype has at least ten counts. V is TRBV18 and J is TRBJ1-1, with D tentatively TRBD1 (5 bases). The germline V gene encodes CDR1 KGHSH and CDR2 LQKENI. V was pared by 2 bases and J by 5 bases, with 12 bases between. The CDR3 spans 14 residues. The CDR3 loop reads CASSPENGGTEAFF. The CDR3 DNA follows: TGTGCCAGCTCACCAGAAAACGGGGGTACTGAAGCTTTCTTT.

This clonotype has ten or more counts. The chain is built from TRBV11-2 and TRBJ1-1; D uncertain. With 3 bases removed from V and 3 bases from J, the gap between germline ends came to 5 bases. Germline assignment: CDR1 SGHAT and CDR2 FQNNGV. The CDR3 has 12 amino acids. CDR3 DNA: TGTGCCAGCAGCTTGACGGACACTGAAGCTTTCTTT. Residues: CASSLTDTEAFF.

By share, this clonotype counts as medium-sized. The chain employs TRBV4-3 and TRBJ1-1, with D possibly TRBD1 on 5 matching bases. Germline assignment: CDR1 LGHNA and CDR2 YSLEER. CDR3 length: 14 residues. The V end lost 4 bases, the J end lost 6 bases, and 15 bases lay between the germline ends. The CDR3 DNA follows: TGCGCCAGCAGCCCTCCCGGGGCGACAGCTGAAGCTTTCTTT. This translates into CASSPPGATAEAFF.